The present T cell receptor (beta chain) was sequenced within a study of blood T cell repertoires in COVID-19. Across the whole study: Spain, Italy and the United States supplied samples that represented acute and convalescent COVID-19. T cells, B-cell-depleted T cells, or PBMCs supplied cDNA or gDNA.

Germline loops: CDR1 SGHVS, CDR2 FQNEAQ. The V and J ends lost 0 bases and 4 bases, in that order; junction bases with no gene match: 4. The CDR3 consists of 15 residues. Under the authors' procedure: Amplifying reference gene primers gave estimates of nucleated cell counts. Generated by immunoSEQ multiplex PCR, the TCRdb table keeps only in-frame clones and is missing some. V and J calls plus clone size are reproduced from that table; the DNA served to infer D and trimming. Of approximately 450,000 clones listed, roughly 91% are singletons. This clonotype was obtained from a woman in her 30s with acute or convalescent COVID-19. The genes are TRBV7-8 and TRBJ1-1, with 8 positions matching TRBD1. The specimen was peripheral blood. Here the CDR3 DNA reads TGTGCCAGCAGCTTAGCCTTTACAGGGGGCACTGAAGCTTTCTTT. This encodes CASSLAFTGGTEAFF.